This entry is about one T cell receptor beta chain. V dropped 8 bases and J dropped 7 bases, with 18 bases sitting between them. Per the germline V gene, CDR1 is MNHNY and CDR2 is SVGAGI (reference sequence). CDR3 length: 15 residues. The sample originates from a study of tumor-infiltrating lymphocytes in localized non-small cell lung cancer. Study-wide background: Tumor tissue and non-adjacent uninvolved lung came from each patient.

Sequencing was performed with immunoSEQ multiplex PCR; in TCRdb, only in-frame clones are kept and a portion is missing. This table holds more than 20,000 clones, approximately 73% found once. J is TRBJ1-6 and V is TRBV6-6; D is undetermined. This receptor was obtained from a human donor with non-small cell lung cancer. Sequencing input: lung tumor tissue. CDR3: CASDGLGRTNSPLHF. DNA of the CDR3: TGTGCCAGCGACGGACTCGGACGGACCAATTCACCCCTCCACTTT.